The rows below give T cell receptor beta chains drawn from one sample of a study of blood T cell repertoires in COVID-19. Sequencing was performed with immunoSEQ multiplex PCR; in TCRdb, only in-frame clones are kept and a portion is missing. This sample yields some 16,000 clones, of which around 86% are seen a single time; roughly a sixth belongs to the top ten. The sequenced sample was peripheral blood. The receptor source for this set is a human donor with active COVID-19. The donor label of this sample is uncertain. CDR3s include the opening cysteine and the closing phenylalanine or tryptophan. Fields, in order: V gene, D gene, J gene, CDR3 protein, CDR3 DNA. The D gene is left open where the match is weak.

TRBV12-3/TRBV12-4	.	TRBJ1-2	CASSLGTVYGYTF	TGTGCCAGCAGCCTTGGGACTGTCTATGGCTACACCTTC
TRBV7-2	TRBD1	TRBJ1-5	CASSPGQINQPQHF	TGTGCCAGCAGCCCGGGACAGATCAATCAGCCCCAGCATTTT
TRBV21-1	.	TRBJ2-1	CASSPQGQDVGSYNEQFF	TGTGCCAGCAGCCCACAAGGACAGGACGTAGGCTCCTACAATGAGCAGTTCTTC
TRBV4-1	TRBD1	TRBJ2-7	CASSQDHGDRTYEQYF	TGCGCCAGCAGCCAAGATCACGGGGACAGAACCTACGAGCAGTACTTC
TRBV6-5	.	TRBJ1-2	CASSRPGVGGYTF	TGTGCCAGCAGTCGGCCCGGGGTGGGTGGCTACACCTTC
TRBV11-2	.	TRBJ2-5	CASSLGRGAGETQYF	TGTGCCAGCAGCTTAGGTCGGGGGGCCGGGGAGACCCAGTACTTC
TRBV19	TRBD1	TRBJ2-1	CASRFGQGPYNEQFF	TGTGCCAGTAGATTCGGACAGGGACCCTACAATGAGCAGTTCTTC
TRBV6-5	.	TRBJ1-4	CASRRHTGVNEKLFF	TGTGCCAGCAGACGACATACAGGAGTTAATGAAAAACTGTTTTTT
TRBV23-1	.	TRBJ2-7	CASSPPGDDGLGDGGCEEGYF	TGCGCCAGCAGTCCCCCCGGGGACGATGGTTTGGGGGATGGAGGGTGTGAAGAGGGGTACTTC
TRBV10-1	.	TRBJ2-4	CANQGTQSVYIQYF	TGCGCCAACCAGGGAACCCAGAGTGTTTACATTCAGTACTTC
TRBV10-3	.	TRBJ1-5	CAISESRPQHF	TGTGCCATCAGTGAGTCTAGGCCCCAGCATTTT
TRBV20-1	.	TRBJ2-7	CSARRDYEQYF	TGCAGTGCTAGACGGGACTACGAGCAGTACTTC
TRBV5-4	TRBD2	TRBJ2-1	CASSSPSGGAGNEQFF	TGTGCCAGCAGCTCTCCTAGCGGGGGGGCGGGGAATGAGCAGTTCTTC
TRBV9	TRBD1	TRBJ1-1	CASSVHGTENTEAFF	TGTGCCAGCAGCGTTCACGGGACAGAGAACACTGAAGCTTTCTTT
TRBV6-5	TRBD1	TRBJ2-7	CASSLDRGYEQYF	TGTGCCAGCAGTCTGGACAGGGGCTACGAGCAGTACTTC
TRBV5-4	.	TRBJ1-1	CASSLAQNTEAFF	TGTGCCAGCAGCTTGGCCCAGAACACTGAAGCTTTCTTT
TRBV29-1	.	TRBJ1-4	CGGIANEKLFF	TGTGGAGGGATTGCTAATGAAAAACTGTTTTTT